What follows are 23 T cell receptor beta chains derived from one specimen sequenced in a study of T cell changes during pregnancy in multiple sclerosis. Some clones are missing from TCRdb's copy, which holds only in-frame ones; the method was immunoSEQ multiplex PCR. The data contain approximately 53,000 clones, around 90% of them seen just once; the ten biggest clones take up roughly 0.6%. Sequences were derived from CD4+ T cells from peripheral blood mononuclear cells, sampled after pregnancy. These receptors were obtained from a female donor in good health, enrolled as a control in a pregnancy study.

For the CDR3, the DNA is TGTGCCAGCTCACCCCCCGGCGGGGCCTACAATGAGCAGTTCTTC. Protein: CASSPPGGAYNEQFF. The rearrangement joins TRBV18 to TRBJ2-1; TRBD2 is a possible D gene (6 bases). Per the germline V gene, CDR1 is KGHSH and CDR2 is LQKENI. V lost 3 bases and J lost 2, with 11 bases in between. This CDR3 is built from 15 residues.

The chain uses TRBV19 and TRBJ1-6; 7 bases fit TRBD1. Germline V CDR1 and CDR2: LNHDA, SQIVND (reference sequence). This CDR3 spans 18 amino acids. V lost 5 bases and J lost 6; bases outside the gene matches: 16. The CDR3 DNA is TGTGCCAGTAGTGCGACGTCGGGACAGAAATTAGGTAATTCACCCCTCCACTTT. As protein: CASSATSGQKLGNSPLHF.

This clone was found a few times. DNA of the CDR3: TGTGCCAGCAGCCAACTAGAACAAGGTGAAGCTTTCTTT. Its translation: CASSQLEQGEAFF. The chain recombines TRBV4-2 with TRBJ1-1; D gene uncertain. This CDR3 comprises 13 residues. V dropped 2 bases and J dropped 7 bases, with 11 bases sitting between them. Germline values: CDR1 LGHNA, CDR2 YNFKEQ.

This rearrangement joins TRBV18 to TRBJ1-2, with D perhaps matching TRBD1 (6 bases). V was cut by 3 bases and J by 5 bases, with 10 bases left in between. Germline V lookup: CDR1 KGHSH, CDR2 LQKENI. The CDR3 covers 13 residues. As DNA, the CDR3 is TGTGCCAGCTCACCTGATGGACAGTATGGCTACACCTTC. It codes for CASSPDGQYGYTF. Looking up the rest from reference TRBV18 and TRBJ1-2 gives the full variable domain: NAGVMQNPRHLVRRRGQEARLRCSPMKGHSHVYWYRQLPEEGLKFMVYLQKENIIDESGMPKERFSAEFPKEGPSILRIQQVVRGDSAAYFCASSPDGQYGYTFGSGTRLTVV.

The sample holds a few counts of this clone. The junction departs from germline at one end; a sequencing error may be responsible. This CDR3 reads CASSFCGSTAPDEQYF. The CDR3 nucleotides read TGTGCTAGCAGCTTTTGCGGCAGTACCGCCCCCGACGAGCAGTACTTC. The chain recombines TRBV7-7 with TRBJ2-7; D not certain. This CDR3 is built from 16 residues. Germline V gene sequence: CDR1 SSHAT, CDR2 FNYEAQ (reference sequence). Drawing the rest from reference TRBV7-7 and TRBJ2-7, the complete variable domain is GAGVSQSPRYKVTKRGQDVTLRCDPISSHATLYWYQQALGQGPEFLTYFNYEAQPDKSGLPSDRFSAERPEGSISTLTIQRTEQRDSAMYRCASSFCGSTAPDEQYFGPGTRLTVT.

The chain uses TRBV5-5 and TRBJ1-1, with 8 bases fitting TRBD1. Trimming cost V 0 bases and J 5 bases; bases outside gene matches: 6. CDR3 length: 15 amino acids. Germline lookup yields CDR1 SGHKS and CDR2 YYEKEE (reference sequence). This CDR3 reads CASSLEGQGGTEAFF. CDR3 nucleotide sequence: TGTGCCAGCAGCTTGGAAGGACAGGGAGGAACTGAAGCTTTCTTT.

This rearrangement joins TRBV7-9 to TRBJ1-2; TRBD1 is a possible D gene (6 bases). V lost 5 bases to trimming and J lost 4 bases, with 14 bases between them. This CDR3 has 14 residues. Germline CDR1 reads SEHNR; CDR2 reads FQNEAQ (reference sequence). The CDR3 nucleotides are TGTGCCAGCAGCCCCAGGGGTGAGAGCTATGGCTACACCTTC. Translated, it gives CASSPRGESYGYTF.

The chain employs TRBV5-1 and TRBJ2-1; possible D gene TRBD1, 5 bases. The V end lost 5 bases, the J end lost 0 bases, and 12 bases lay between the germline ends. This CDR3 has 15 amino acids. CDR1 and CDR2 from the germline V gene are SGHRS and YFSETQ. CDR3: CASRGASSSYNEQFF. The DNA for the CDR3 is TGCGCCAGCAGAGGGGCTAGTAGCTCCTACAATGAGCAGTTCTTC.

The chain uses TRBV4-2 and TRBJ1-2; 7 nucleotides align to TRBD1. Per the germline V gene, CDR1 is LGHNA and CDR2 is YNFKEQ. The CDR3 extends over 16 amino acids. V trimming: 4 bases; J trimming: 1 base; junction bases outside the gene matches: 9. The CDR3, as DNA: TGTGCCAGCAGCCGACAACGACAGGGACATAACTATGGCTACACCTTC. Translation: CASSRQRQGHNYGYTF.

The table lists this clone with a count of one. Here the CDR3 DNA reads TGTGCCAGCAGCCCGGGGACAGGGTTAGCCAAAAACATTCAGTACTTC. It specifies CASSPGTGLAKNIQYF. J is TRBJ2-4 and V is TRBV7-9; TRBD1 aligns across 9 bases. J gave up 0 bases and V 5 bases, and 5 bases lay outside the gene matches. This CDR3 has 16 residues. Germline CDR1 reads SEHNR; CDR2 reads FQNEAQ (reference sequence).

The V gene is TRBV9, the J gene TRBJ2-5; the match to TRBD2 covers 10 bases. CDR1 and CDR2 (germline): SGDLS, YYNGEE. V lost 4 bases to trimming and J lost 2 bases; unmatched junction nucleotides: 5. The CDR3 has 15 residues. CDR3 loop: CASSIGLADQETQYF. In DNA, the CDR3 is TGTGCCAGCAGCATAGGACTAGCGGATCAAGAGACCCAGTACTTC.

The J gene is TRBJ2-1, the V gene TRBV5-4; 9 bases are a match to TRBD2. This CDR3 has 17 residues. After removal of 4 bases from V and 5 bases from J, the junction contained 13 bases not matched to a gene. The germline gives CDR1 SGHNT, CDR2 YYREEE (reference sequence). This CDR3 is CASSPWGRRGGNNEQFF. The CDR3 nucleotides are TGTGCCAGCAGCCCGTGGGGTCGGCGGGGGGGCAACAATGAGCAGTTCTTC.

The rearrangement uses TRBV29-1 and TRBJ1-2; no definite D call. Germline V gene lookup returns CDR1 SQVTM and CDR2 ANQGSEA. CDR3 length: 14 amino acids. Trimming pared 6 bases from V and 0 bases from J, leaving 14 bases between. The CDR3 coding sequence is TGCAGCGTAGCTGACCGACAATCTAACTATGGCTACACCTTC. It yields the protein CSVADRQSNYGYTF.

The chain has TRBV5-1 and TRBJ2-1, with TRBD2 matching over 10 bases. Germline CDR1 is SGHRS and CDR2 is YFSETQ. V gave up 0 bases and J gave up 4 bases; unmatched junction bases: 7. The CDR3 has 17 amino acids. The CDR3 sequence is CASSLVASGRQYNEQFF. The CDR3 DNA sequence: TGCGCCAGCAGCTTGGTGGCTAGCGGGAGACAGTACAATGAGCAGTTCTTC.

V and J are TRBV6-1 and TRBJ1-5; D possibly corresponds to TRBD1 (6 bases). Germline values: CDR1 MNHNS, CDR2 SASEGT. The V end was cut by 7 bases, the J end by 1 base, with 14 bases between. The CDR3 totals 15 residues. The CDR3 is CASTLQGGSNQPQHF. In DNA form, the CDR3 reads TGTGCCAGCACTCTACAGGGTGGGAGCAATCAGCCCCAGCATTTT.

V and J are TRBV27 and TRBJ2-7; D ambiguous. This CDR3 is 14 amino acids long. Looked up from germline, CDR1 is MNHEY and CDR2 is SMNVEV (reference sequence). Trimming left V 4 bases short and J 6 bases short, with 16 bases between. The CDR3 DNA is TGTGCCAGCAGTTATACCCGGAGAGGCGGCGAGCAGTACTTC. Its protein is CASSYTRRGGEQYF.

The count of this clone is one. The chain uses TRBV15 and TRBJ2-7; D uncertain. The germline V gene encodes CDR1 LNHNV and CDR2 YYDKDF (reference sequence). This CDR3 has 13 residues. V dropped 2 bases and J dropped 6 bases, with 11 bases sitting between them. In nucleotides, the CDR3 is TGTGCCACCAGCAGAAATTTTATGGCCGAGCAGTACTTC. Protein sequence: CATSRNFMAEQYF.

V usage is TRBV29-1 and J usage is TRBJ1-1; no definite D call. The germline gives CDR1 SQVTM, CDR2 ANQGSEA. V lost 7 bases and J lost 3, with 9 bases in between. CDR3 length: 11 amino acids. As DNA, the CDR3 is TGCAGCGCGCTGATAGACACTGAAGCTTTCTTT. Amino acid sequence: CSALIDTEAFF.

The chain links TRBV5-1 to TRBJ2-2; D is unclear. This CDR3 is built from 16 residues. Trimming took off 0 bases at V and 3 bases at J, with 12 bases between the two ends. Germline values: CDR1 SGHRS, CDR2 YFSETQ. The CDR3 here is CASSLGRIYDTGELFF. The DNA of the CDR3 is TGCGCCAGCAGCTTGGGGCGGATCTACGACACCGGGGAGCTGTTTTTT.

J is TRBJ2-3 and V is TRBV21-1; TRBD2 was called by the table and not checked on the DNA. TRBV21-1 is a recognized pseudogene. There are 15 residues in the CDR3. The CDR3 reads CAREIAGGLTDTQYF. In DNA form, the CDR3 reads TGTGCCAGAGAGATAGCGGGGGGCCTCACAGATACGCAGTATTTT.

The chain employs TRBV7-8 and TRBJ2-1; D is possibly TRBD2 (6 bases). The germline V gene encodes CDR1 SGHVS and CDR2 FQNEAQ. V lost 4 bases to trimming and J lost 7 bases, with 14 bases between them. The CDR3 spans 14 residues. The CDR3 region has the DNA TGTGCCAGCAGCTCTCCGGGGACTTCGAATGAGCAGTTCTTC. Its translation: CASSSPGTSNEQFF.

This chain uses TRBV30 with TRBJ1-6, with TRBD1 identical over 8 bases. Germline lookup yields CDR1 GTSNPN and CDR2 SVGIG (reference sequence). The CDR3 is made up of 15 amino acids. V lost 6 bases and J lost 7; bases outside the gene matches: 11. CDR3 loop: CACYRGDYRNSPLHF. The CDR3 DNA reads TGTGCCTGTTACAGGGGGGACTATAGAAATTCACCCCTCCACTTT.

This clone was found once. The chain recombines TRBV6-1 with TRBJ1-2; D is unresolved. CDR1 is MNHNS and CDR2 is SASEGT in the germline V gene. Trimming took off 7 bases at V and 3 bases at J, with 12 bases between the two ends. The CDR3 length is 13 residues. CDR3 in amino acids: CASNPDTDYGYTF. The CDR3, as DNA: TGTGCCAGCAACCCCGACACTGACTATGGCTACACCTTC.